The source of this TCR beta chain is a study of blood T cells in healthy people across ages. This clonotype was seen many times. The target antigen is unknown. The CDR3 has 13 residues. Looked up from germline, CDR1 is ENHRY and CDR2 is SYGVKD. The ends lost 8 bases at V and 5 bases at J; junction bases unmatched: 3. Study conclusions and caveats: Unsorted PBMCs prevented conclusive naive versus antigen-experienced comparison.

Through a sample-barcoded 5' primer and a J-beta primer mix, a second PCR was run for about 6 to 12 cycles. Sequencing recovered at least 3 million CDR3-containing paired-end reads from each sample. Each CDR3 protein is one row after TCRdb ran MiXCR on the 5' RACE reads. Of approximately 1.5 million distinct CDR3 sequences detected, roughly 32% appear once; the ten largest clones hold 11%. Drawn from each donor were ten milliliters of peripheral blood. This chain links TRBV10-3 with TRBJ2-7; 13 bases are shared with TRBD2. Source material: blood. The clonotype comes from a woman in her twenties or thirties in good health. CDR3 DNA: TGTGCCATCGGACTAGCGGGAGCCGACGAGCAGTACTTC. It translates to CAIGLAGADEQYF.